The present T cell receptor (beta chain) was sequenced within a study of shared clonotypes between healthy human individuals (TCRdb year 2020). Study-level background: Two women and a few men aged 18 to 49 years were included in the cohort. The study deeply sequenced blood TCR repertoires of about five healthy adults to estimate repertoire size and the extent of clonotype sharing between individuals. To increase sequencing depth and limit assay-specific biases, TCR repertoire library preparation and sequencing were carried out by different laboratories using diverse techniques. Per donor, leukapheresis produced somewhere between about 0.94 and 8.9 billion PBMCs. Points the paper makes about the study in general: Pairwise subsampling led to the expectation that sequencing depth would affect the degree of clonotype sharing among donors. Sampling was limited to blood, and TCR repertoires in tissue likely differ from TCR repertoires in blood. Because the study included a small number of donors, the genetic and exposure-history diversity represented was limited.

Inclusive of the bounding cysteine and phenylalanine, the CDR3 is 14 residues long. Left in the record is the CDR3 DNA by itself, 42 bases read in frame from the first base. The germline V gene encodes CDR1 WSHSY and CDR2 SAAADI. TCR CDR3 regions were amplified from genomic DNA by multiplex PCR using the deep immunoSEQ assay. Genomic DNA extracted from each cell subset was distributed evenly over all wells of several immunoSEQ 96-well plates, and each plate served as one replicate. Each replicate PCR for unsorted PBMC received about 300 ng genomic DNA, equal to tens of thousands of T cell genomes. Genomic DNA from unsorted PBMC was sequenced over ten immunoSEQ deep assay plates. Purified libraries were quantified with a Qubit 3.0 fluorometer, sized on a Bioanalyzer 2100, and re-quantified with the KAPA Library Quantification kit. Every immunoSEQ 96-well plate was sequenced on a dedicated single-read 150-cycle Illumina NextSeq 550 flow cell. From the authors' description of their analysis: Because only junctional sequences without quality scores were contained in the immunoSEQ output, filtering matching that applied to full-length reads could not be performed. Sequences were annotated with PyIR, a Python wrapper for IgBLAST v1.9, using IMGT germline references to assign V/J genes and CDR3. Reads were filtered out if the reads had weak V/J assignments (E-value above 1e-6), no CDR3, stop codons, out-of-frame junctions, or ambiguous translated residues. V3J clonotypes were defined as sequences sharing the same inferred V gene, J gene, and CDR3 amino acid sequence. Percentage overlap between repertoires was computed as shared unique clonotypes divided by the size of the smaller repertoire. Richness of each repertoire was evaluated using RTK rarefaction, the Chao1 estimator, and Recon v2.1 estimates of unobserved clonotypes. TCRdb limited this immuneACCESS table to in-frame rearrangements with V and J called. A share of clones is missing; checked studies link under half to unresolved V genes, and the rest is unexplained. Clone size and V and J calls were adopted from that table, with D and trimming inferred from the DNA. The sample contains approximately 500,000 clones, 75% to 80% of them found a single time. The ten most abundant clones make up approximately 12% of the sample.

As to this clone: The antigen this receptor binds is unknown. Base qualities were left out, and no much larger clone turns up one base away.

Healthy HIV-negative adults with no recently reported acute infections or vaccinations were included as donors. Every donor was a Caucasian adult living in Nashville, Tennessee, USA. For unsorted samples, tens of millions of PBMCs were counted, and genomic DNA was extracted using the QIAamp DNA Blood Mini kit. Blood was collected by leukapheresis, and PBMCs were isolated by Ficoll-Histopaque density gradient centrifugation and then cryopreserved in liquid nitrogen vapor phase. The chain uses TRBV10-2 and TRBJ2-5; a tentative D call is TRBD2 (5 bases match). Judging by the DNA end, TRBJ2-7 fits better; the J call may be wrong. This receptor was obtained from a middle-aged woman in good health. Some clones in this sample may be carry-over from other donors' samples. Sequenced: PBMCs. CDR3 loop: CASSETGFSYEQYF. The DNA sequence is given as TGCGCCAGCAGTGAGACGGGGTTCTCCTACGAGCAGTACTTC.